Listed below are T cell receptor beta chains from one sample, sequenced in a study of T cell responses to AZD1222 COVID-19 vaccine. Using immunoSEQ multiplex PCR, the repertoire was profiled, and TCRdb retains in-frame clones only, with some absent. The table shows roughly 190,000 clones, with approximately 91% occurring only once. Here the sequenced sample was peripheral blood, taken on day 0 of AZD1222 vaccination. The receptors stem from an adult in good health. Both conserved end residues are part of each CDR3. D genes are given only for firm matches. Clone size appears in some rows only: once, few, many, or a class for an expanded clone.

length	V	J	D	size	DNA	CDR3
10	TRBV19	TRBJ1-2	NA	few	TGTTCCGCGGAGTGCTATGGCTACACCTTC	CSAECYGYTF
13	TRBV9	TRBJ2-1	NA	NA	TGTGCCAGCAGCCCAAACGGAGTACATGAGCAGTTCTTC	CASSPNGVHEQFF
16	TRBV6-2/TRBV6-3	TRBJ2-1	TRBD1	NA	TGTGCCAGCAGTTACGAGGGACAGGGTACCTACAATGAGCAGTTCTTC	CASSYEGQGTYNEQFF
16	TRBV7-9	TRBJ1-2	TRBD1	NA	TGTGCCAGCAGCTCCCGGGACAGGGGGCGGAACTATGGCTACACCTTC	CASSSRDRGRNYGYTF
15	TRBV27	TRBJ2-3	NA	NA	TGTGCCAGCAGTTTTCGGGCTGAGGTGACAGATACGCAGTATTTT	CASSFRAEVTDTQYF
15	TRBV9	TRBJ1-2	NA	NA	TGTGCCAGCAGCGTAGTTGGGCGGGGAGCGGCTGGCTACACCTTC	CASSVVGRGAAGYTF
15	TRBV9	TRBJ2-7	TRBD1	NA	TGTGCCAGCAGCAGCCTACAGGGGGGTGTGTACGAGCAGTACTTC	CASSSLQGGVYEQYF
15	TRBV6-5	TRBJ1-1	NA	NA	TGTGCCAGCACCCCCTTACGGGGGATGAGCACTGAAGCTTTCTTT	CASTPLRGMSTEAFF
15	TRBV5-6	TRBJ2-7	TRBD2	NA	TGTGCCAGCAGCTTGGCCGGAGCGGGGGATTACGAGCAGTACTTC	CASSLAGAGDYEQYF
17	TRBV7-3	TRBJ2-6	TRBD1	NA	TGTGCCAGCAGCTTAAAAACAGGGGCCTCTGGGGCCAACGTCCTGACTTTC	CASSLKTGASGANVLTF
13	TRBV28	TRBJ1-3	NA	once	TGTGCCAGCAGGCGCGGTCCTGGAAACACCATATATTTT	CASRRGPGNTIYF
17	TRBV7-8	TRBJ1-3	NA	NA	TGTGCCAGCAGCTTTGCGGTCGGCAGTTCCCTTGGAAACACCATATATTTT	CASSFAVGSSLGNTIYF
10	TRBV5-1	TRBJ1-5	NA	NA	TGCGCCAGCACGCATCAGCCCCAGCATTTT	CASTHQPQHF
16	TRBV25-1	TRBJ2-2	TRBD1	NA	TGTGCCAGCAGGGATCACGGGACAGGGGTCACCGGGGAGCTGTTTTTT	CASRDHGTGVTGELFF
16	TRBV25-1	TRBJ2-1	NA	NA	TGTGCCAGCAGTGAACCCTATCAGAGCTCCTACAATGAGCAGTTCTTC	CASSEPYQSSYNEQFF
15	TRBV6-5	TRBJ2-7	NA	NA	TGTGCCAGCAGTTACTTTAAAGACCCCACCTACGAGCAGTACTTC	CASSYFKDPTYEQYF
13	TRBV20-1	TRBJ1-5	NA	few	TGCAGTGCTAGTGGTCAGACCAATCAGCCCCAGCATTTT	CSASGQTNQPQHF